The 17 T cell receptor beta chains presented below share a single source sample, sequenced in a study of T cells in Graves' hyperthyroidism and ophthalmopathy. The investigators amplified TCR beta CDR3 regions from RNA transcripts. First-round RT-PCR targeting the TCR CDR3 was performed with the HTBI primer set. TCRdb fed the multiplex PCR reads into MiXCR, producing one record per CDR3 protein. The data contain roughly 500,000 distinct CDR3 sequences, more than 45% of them singletons. The sequencing sample was made of peripheral blood or thyroid tissue (not recorded which). The source of these receptors is an adult woman with Graves' disease, either hyperthyroidism or ophthalmopathy (not recorded which).

This clonotype was observed many times. V gene TRBV5-8 combines with J gene TRBJ2-7; D uncertain. This CDR3 is built from 13 residues. In germline, CDR1 is SGHTS, CDR2 YDEGEE. Trimming took off 3 bases at V and 2 bases at J, with 9 bases between the two ends. The CDR3 loop is CASSSSSTYEQYF. CDR3 bases: TGTGCCAGCAGCTCCTCCTCAACCTACGAGCAGTACTTC.

This clonotype occurred many times. The chain employs TRBV6-1 and TRBJ2-7; the D gene is possibly TRBD2 (5 bases). Trimming took off 1 base at V and 7 bases at J, with 11 bases between the two ends. This CDR3 has 13 amino acids. Germline V gene data show CDR1 as MNHNS and CDR2 as SASEGT. CDR3 residues: CASSEGEQREQYF. The CDR3 nucleotides are TGTGCCAGCAGTGAAGGCGAGCAGCGGGAGCAGTACTTC.

The chain is built from TRBV2 and TRBJ1-1; D possibly corresponds to TRBD1 (5 bases). The ends were cut back, 0 bases at V and 7 bases at J, with 9 bases in the middle. CDR1 SNHLY and CDR2 FYNNEI come from the germline V gene. This CDR3 has 13 amino acids. CDR3 residues: CASSEAQGGEAFF. CDR3 DNA: TGTGCCAGCAGTGAAGCTCAGGGCGGTGAAGCTTTCTTT.

This clonotype came up once. V usage is TRBV10-3 and J usage is TRBJ1-5, with TRBD1 as a possible D gene (6 bases). The germline V and J ends were trimmed by 0 bases and 5 bases, with 11 bases remaining between them. The CDR3 has 15 amino acids. Germline lookup yields CDR1 ENHRY and CDR2 SYGVKD. CDR3 amino acids: CAISESQGGYQPQHF. The CDR3 nucleotides read TGTGCCATCAGTGAGTCACAGGGTGGGTATCAGCCCCAGCATTTT.

The CDR3 protein is CASSRQGIAEAFF. The CDR3 DNA sequence: TGTGCCAGCAGTAGACAGGGCATCGCTGAAGCTTTCTTT. The chain uses TRBV12-3 or TRBV12-4 and TRBJ1-1; 7 nucleotides agree with TRBD1. Losses at the gene ends were 5 bases for V and 6 bases for J; bases not matched to a gene: 6. CDR3 length: 13 residues.

On this clonotype: It may be a read error: a sequence one base away is much more abundant. The conserved phenylalanine or tryptophan is not found at the CDR3 terminus, so this likely reflects a read error. The chain carries TRBV19 and TRBJ1-1; 7 bases map to TRBD1. The V gene end was trimmed by 4 bases and the J gene end by 11 bases; junction bases not matched to a gene: 16. CDR3 length equals 15 residues. Per the germline V gene, CDR1 is LNHDA and CDR2 is SQIVND (reference sequence). The CDR3 loop is CASSTPQGGKEMAFL. The CDR3 DNA sequence: TGTGCCAGTAGTACACCCCAGGGGGGGAAGGAGATGGCTTTCCTT.

This clonotype has a count of ten or more. The chain has TRBV9 and TRBJ2-5, with 7 nucleotides matching TRBD2. CDR3 length: 13 residues. CDR1 and CDR2 from the germline V gene are SGDLS and YYNGEE. With V trimmed by 7 bases and J by 1 base, 4 bases remained unmatched. DNA for the CDR3: TGTGCCAGCGGGGGGGGGAGCCAAGAGACCCAGTACTTC. Translating gives CASGGGSQETQYF.

This clonotype was detected a few times. The J gene is TRBJ1-2, the V gene TRBV28, with 9 positions matching TRBD1. The CDR3 loop spans 15 amino acids. The V segment lost 7 bases and the J segment 4 bases; nucleotides outside the gene matches: 10. Germline V gene sequence: CDR1 MDHEN, CDR2 SYDVKM. The CDR3 here is CASTSPTGGGYGYTF. CDR3 nucleotide sequence: TGTGCCAGCACCAGTCCAACAGGGGGCGGCTATGGCTACACCTTC.

The V gene is TRBV15, the J gene TRBJ1-4, with 9 bases identical to TRBD1. Germline V gene sequence: CDR1 LNHNV, CDR2 YYDKDF (reference sequence). This CDR3 has 15 residues. V shed 4 bases and J 5 bases; nucleotides not matched to a gene: 5. The CDR3 region has the DNA TGTGCCACCAGCACAACGACAGGGGGGAATGAAAAACTGTTTTTT. It encodes CATSTTTGGNEKLFF.

At least ten counts were recorded for this clonotype. V and J are TRBV10-3 and TRBJ2-7, with D possibly being TRBD1 (6 bases). From germline, CDR1 is ENHRY and CDR2 SYGVKD. The CDR3 consists of 13 residues. Between the trimmed V and J ends, which lost 4 bases and 4 bases, there was a span of 11 bases. DNA for the CDR3: TGTGCCATCAGTGGGGGGCTAGAGTACGAGCAGTACTTC. Its translation is CAISGGLEYEQYF.

This clonotype was counted only a few times. J is TRBJ1-1 and V is TRBV29-1, with D unclear. The germline V gene has CDR1 SQVTM and CDR2 ANQGSEA. V lost 3 bases to trimming and J lost 1 base, with 9 bases between them. There are 13 residues in the CDR3. The CDR3 protein is CSVEVQPNTEAFF. The CDR3 coding sequence is TGCAGCGTTGAGGTACAGCCGAACACTGAAGCTTTCTTT.

This chain joins TRBV10-3 and TRBJ2-7; 12 nucleotides match TRBD2. V lost 7 bases to trimming and J lost 2 bases; unmatched junction nucleotides: 3. Germline CDR1 ENHRY, CDR2 SYGVKD. The CDR3 spans 14 residues. This CDR3 reads CAITRTSGAYEQYF. As DNA, the CDR3 is TGTGCCATCACGAGGACTAGCGGGGCCTACGAGCAGTACTTC.

V is TRBV7-3 and J is TRBJ2-7; 11 bases align to TRBD2. CDR3 size: 17 residues. CDR1 and CDR2 (germline): SGHTA, FQGTGA. J lost 3 bases, V lost 5 bases, and 12 bases had no gene match. The CDR3 coding sequence is TGTGCCAGCAGCGGGACCCCTTCGACTAGCGGGAACTACGAGCAGTACTTC. Protein: CASSGTPSTSGNYEQYF.

This clonotype was picked up many times. V gene TRBV11-2 combines with J gene TRBJ2-7; 10 bases line up with TRBD2. Germline values: CDR1 SGHAT, CDR2 FQNNGV. CDR3 size: 20 residues. V shed 5 bases, J shed 3 bases, and the junction held 22 bases outside the gene matches. Here the CDR3 DNA reads TGTGCCAGCAGCGCCAAACTAGAGAGCGGGAGGGCCCTCGGACGCTACGAGCAGTACTTC. Translation: CASSAKLESGRALGRYEQYF.

The CDR3 DNA is TGTGCCAGCACCAGGGAAGGGGGTTTCGCTGGGGCCAACGTCCTGACTTTC. It translates to CASTREGGFAGANVLTF. J is TRBJ2-6 and V is TRBV7-3; D perhaps matches TRBD1 (6 bases). The CDR3 spans 17 residues. V was cut by 7 bases and J by 2 bases, with 18 bases left in between. CDR1 is SGHTA and CDR2 is FQGTGA in the germline V gene.

The genes are TRBV10-2 and TRBJ1-2, with unresolved D. Germline-derived CDR1 and CDR2 are WSHSY and SAAADI. CDR3 size: 12 residues. The V end was cut by 6 bases, the J end by 8 bases, with 13 bases between. The CDR3: CASSTSGEGYTF. The CDR3 DNA sequence: TGCGCCAGCAGCACTAGCGGGGAGGGCTACACCTTC.

This clonotype is a singleton in its sample. This CDR3 is missing its conserved last phenylalanine or tryptophan, likely due to a read error. The chain links TRBV10-3 to TRBJ1-1; maybe TRBD1 (5 bases). This CDR3 has 12 residues. The germline gives CDR1 ENHRY, CDR2 SYGVKD. The germline V and J ends were trimmed by 10 bases and 7 bases, with 16 bases remaining between them. The CDR3: CASGFGGVEAFL. Written as DNA, the CDR3 is TGTGCCAGCGGGTTCGGAGGGGTTGAAGCTTTCCTT.